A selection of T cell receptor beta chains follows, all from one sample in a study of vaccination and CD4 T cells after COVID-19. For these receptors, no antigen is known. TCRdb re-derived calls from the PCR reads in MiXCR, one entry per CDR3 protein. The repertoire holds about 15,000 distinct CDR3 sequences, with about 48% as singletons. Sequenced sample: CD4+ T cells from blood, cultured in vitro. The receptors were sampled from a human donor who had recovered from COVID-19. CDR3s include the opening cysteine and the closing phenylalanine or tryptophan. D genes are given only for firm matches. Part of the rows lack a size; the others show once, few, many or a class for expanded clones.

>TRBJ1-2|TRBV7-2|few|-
CASSLNSPRRYTF
TGTGCCAGCAGCCTCAACAGCCCACGTCGCTACACCTTC
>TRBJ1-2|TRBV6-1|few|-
CASSLGGRGLGYTF
TGTGCCAGCAGTCTGGGAGGGAGAGGGCTTGGCTACACCTTC
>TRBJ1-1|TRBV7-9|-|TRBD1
CASSRDRADTEAFF
TGTGCCAGCAGCAGGGACAGGGCCGACACTGAAGCTTTCTTT
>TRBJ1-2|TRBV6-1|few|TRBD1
CASSPPPRRDRRGYTF
TGTGCCAGCAGTCCTCCCCCCCGACGGGACAGGCGAGGCTACACCTTC
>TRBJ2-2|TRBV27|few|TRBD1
CASRRTGGTGELFF
TGTGCCAGCAGGCGGACAGGGGGGACCGGGGAGCTGTTTTTT
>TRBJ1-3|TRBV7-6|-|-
CASSPQRSSGNTIYF
TGTGCCAGCAGCCCTCAGCGAAGCTCTGGAAACACCATATATTTT
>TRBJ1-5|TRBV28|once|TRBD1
CASETRDRISQPQHF
TGTGCCAGCGAAACCCGGGACAGGATCAGTCAGCCCCAGCATTTT
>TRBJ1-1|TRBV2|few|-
CASSGLGRTEAFF
TGTGCCAGCAGTGGGTTGGGGCGTACTGAAGCTTTCTTT
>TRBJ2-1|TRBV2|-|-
CASIRAIGEQFF
TGTGCCAGCATAAGGGCTATCGGTGAGCAGTTCTTC
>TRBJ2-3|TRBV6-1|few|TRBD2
CASSGLAGSSADTQYF
TGTGCCAGCAGTGGACTAGCGGGATCTAGCGCAGATACGCAGTATTTT
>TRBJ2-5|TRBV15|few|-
CATSRVPGGETQYF
TGTGCCACCAGCAGAGTTCCCGGCGGGGAGACCCAGTACTTC
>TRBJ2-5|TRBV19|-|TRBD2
CASSRAGARETQYF
TGTGCCAGTAGTAGGGCGGGAGCTCGGGAGACCCAGTACTTC
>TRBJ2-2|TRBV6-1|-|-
CASRHTRGGIGELFF
TGTGCCAGCAGACATACCAGGGGAGGGATCGGGGAGCTGTTTTTT
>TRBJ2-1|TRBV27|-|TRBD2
CASSFHLATSGSFGNEQFF
TGTGCCAGCAGTTTCCATCTCGCGACTAGCGGGAGCTTCGGCAATGAGCAGTTCTTC
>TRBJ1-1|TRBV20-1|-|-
CAQGVRAFF
TGCGCTCAAGGAGTTCGGGCTTTCTTT
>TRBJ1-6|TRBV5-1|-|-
CASSLVGSSNSPLHF
TGCGCCAGCAGCTTGGTTGGGAGTTCTAATTCACCCCTCCACTTT
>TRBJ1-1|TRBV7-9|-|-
CASSLVGGINTEAFF
TGTGCCAGCAGCTTAGTGGGGGGCATCAACACTGAAGCTTTCTTT
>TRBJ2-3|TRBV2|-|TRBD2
CASGLAGVTDTQYF
TGTGCCAGCGGACTAGCGGGGGTCACAGATACGCAGTATTTT
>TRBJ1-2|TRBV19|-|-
CASSETSLYGYTF
TGTGCCAGTAGCGAGACATCACTCTATGGCTACACCTTC
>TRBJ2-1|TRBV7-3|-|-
CASSPPGTAFNEQFF
TGTGCCAGCAGCCCCCCCGGGACTGCCTTCAATGAGCAGTTCTTC
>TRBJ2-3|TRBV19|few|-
CASSSVAARGADTQYF
TGTGCCAGTAGTTCGGTAGCGGCGAGGGGGGCAGATACGCAGTATTTT
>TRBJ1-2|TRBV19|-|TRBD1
CASSTWTGGVYGYTF
TGTGCCAGTAGTACCTGGACAGGGGGCGTTTATGGCTACACCTTC
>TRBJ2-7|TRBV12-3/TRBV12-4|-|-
CASTLGKGAYEQYF
TGTGCCAGCACCCTGGGGAAGGGGGCCTACGAGCAGTACTTC
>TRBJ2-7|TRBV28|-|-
CASSFPLGAGGTYEQYF
TGTGCCAGCAGTTTCCCTCTAGGGGCAGGGGGGACCTACGAGCAGTACTTC
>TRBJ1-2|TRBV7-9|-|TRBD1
CASSLATTGGYGYTF
TGTGCCAGCAGCTTAGCTACGACAGGGGGCTATGGCTACACCTTC
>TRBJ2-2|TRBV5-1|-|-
CASSLVRQGTGELFF
TGCGCCAGCAGCTTGGTACGGCAGGGAACCGGGGAGCTGTTTTTT
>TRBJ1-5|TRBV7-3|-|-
CASSLKWSQHF
TGTGCCAGCAGCTTAAAATGGTCCCAGCATTTT